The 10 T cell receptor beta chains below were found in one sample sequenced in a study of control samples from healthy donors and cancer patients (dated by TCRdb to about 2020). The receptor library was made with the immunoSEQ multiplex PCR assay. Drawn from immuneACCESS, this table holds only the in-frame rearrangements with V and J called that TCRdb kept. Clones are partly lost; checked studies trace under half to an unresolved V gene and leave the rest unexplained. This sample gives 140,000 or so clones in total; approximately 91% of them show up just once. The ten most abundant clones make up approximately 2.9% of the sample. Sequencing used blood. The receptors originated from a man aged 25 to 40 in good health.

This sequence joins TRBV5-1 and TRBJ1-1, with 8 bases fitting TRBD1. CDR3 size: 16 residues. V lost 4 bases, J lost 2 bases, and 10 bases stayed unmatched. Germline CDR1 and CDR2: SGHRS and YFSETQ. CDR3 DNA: TGCGCCAGCAGCATAATGGACAGGGATGGTAACACTGAAGCTTTCTTT. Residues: CASSIMDRDGNTEAFF.

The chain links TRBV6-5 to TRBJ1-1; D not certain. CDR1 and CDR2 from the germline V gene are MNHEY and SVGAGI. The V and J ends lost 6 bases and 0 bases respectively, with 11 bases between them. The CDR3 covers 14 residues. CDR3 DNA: TGTGCCAGCAGACCTATAGGGATGAACACTGAAGCTTTCTTT. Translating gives CASRPIGMNTEAFF.

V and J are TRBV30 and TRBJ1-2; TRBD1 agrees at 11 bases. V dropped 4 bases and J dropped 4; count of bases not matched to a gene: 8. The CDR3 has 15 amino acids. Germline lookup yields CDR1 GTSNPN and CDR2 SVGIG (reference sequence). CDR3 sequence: CAWTFSGTGGYGYTF. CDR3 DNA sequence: TGTGCCTGGACCTTCTCCGGGACAGGGGGCTATGGCTACACCTTC.

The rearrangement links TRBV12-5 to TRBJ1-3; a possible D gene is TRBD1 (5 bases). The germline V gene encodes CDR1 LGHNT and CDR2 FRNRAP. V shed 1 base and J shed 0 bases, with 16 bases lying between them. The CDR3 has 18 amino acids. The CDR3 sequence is CASGLEHGADSSGNTIYF. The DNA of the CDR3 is TGTGCTAGTGGTTTGGAGCACGGGGCCGACTCCTCTGGAAACACCATATATTTT. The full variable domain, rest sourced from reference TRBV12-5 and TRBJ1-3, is DARVTQTPRHKVTEMGQEVTMRCQPILGHNTVFWYRQTMMQGLELLAYFRNRAPLDDSGMPKDRFSAEMPDATLATLKIQPSEPRDSAVYFCASGLEHGADSSGNTIYFGEGSWLTVV.

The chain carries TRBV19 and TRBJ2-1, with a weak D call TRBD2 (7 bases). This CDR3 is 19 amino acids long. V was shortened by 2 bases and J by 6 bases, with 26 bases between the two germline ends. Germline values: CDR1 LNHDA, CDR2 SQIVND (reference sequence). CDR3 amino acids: CASSISRAGTRGMRNEQFF. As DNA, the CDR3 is TGTGCCAGTAGTATATCAAGAGCGGGGACCAGGGGAATGCGCAATGAGCAGTTCTTC.

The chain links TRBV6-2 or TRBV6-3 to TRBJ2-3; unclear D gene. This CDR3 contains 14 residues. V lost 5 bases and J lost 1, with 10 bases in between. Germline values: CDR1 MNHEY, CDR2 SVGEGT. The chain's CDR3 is CASSHPPGTDTQYF. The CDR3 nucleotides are TGTGCCAGCAGTCACCCCCCCGGCACAGATACGCAGTATTTT.

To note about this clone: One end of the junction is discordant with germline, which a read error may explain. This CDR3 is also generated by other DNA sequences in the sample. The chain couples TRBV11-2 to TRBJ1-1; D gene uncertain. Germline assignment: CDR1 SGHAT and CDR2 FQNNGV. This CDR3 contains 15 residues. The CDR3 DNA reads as TGTGCCAGCAGCACCGGAAGGGAGATGAACACTGAAGCCTTCTTT. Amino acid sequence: CASSTGREMNTEAFF.

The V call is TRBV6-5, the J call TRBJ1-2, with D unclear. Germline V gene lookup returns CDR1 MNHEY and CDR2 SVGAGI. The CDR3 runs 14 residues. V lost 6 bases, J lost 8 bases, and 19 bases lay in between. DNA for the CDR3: TGTGCCAGCAGCAAAAAAGTGACAAGAGGGGGCTACACCTTC. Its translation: CASSKKVTRGGYTF.

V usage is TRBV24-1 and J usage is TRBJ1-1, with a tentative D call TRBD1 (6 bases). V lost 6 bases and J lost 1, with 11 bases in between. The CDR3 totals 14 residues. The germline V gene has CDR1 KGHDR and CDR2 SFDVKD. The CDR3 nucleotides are TGTGCCACCAGTACCGGGACACCGAACACTGAAGCTTTCTTT. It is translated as CATSTGTPNTEAFF.

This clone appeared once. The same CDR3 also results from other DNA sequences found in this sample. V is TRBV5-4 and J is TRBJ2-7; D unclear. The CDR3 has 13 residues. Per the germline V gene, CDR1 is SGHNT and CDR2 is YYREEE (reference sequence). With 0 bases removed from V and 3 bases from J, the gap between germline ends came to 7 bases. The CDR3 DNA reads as TGTGCCAGCAGCTTGGACAGAAGCTACGAGCAGTACTTC. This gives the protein CASSLDRSYEQYF.